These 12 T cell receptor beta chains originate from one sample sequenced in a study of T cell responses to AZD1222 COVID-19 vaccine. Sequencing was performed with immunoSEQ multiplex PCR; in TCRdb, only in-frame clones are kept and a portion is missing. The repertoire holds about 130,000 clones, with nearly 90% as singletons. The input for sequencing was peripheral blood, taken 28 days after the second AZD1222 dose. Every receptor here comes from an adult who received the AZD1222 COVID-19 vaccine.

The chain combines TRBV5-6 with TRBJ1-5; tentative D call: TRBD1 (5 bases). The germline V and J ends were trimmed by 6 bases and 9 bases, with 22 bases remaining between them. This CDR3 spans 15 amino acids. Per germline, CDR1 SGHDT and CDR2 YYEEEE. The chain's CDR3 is CASTTWGRGPTPQHF. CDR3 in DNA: TGTGCCAGCACCACCTGGGGAAGGGGCCCAACGCCCCAGCATTTT.

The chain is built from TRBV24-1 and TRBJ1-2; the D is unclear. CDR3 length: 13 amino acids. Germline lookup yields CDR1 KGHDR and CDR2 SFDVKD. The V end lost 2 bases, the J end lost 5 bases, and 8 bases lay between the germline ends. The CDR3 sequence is CATSDSNTYGYTF. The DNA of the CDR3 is TGTGCCACCAGTGATTCGAACACTTATGGCTACACCTTC.

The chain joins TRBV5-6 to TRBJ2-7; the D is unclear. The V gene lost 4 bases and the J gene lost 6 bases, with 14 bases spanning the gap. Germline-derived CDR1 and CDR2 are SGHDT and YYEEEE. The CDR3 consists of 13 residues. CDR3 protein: CASSHSGRGEQYF. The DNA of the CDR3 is TGTGCCAGCAGCCATTCCGGAAGAGGCGAGCAGTACTTC.

This CDR3 reads CASSVLDNSPLHF. CDR3 bases: TGTGCCAGTAGTGTCCTGGATAATTCACCCCTCCACTTT. This chain uses TRBV19 with TRBJ1-6; no clear D gene. Trimming removed 5 bases from V and 5 bases from J, with 7 bases in between. The CDR3 has 13 amino acids. In germline, CDR1 is LNHDA, CDR2 SQIVND (reference sequence).

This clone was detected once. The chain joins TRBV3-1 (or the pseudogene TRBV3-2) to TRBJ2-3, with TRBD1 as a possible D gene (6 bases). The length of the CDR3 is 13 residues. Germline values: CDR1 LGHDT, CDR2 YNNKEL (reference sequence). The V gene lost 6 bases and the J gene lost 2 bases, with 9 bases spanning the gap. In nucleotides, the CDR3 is TGTGCCAGCAGAACAGGGTACACAGATACGCAGTATTTT. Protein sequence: CASRTGYTDTQYF.

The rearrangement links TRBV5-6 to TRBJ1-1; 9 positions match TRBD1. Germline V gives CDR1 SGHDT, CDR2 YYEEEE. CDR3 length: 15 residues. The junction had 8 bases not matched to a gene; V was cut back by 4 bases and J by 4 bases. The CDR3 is CASSRTGVGSTEAFF. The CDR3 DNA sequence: TGTGCCAGCAGCCGGACAGGGGTGGGGAGCACTGAAGCTTTCTTT.

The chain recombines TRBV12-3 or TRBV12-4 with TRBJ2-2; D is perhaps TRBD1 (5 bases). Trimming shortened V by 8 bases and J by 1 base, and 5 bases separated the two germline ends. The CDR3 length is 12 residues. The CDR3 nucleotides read TGTGCCAGCGGACAGAACACCGGGGAGCTGTTTTTT. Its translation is CASGQNTGELFF.

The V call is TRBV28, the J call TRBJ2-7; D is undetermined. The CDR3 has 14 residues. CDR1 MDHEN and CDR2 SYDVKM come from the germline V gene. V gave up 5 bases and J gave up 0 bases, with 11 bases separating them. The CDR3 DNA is TGTGCCAGCAGTCTACAAATCTACTCCTACGAGCAGTACTTC. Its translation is CASSLQIYSYEQYF. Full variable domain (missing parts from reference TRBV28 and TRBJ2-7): DVKVTQSSRYLVKRTGEKVFLECVQDMDHENMFWYRQDPGLGLRLIYFSYDVKMKEKGDIPEGYSVSREKKERFSLILESASTNQTSMYLCASSLQIYSYEQYFGPGTRLTVT.

The CDR3 nucleotides are TGTGCCAGCTCACCCGGGGACATTCGAGTGCAGTTCTTC. Amino acid sequence: CASSPGDIRVQFF. This sequence joins TRBV18 and TRBJ2-1; possible D gene TRBD1, 6 bases. The CDR3 length is 13 residues. The ends were cut back, 3 bases at V and 12 bases at J, with 15 bases in the middle. Germline CDR1 and CDR2: KGHSH and LQKENI.

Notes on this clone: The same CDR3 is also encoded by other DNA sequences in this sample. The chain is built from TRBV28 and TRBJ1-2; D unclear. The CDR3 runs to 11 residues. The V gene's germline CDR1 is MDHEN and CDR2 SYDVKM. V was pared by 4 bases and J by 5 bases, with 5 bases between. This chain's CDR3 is CASSSTYGYTF. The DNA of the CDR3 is TGTGCCAGCAGTTCCACTTATGGCTACACCTTC.

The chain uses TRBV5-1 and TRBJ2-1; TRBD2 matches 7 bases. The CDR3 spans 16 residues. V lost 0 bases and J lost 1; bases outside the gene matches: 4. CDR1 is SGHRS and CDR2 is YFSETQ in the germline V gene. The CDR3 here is CASSLAAGASYNEQFF. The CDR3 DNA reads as TGCGCCAGCAGCTTGGCCGCGGGAGCATCCTACAATGAGCAGTTCTTC.

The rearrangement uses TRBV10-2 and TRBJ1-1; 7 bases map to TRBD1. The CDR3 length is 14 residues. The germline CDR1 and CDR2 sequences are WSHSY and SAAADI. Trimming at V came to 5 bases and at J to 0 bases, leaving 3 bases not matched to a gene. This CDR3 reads CASSRTGMNTEAFF. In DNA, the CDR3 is TGCGCCAGCAGTCGGACAGGCATGAACACTGAAGCTTTCTTT.